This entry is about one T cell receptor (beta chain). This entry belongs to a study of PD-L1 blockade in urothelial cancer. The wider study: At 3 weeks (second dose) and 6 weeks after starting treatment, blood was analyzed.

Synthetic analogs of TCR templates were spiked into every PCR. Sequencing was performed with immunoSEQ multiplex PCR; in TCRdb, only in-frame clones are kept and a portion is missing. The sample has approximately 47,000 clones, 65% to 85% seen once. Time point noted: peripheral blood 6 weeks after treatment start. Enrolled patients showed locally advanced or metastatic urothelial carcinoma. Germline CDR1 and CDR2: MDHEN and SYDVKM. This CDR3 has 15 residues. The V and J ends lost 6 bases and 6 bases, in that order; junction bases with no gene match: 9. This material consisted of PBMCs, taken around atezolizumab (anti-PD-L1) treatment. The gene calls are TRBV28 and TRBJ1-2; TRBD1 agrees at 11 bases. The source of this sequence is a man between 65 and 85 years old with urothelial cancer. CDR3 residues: CASSRRTGGLNGYTF. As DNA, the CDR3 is TGTGCCAGCAGCCGCCGGACAGGGGGCTTGAATGGCTACACCTTC.